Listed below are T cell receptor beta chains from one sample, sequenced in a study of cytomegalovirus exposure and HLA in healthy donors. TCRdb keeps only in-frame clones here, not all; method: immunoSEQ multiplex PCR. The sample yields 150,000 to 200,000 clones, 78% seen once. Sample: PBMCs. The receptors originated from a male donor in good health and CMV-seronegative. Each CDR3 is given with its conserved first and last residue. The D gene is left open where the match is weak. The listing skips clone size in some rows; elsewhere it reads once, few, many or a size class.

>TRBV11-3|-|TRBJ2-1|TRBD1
CASSQPGQEQFF
TGTGCCAGCAGCCAACCGGGACAGGAGCAGTTCTTC
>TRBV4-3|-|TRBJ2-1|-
CASSQDSHGGGGADEQFF
TGCGCCAGCAGCCAAGATTCTCATGGCGGTGGGGGCGCGGATGAGCAGTTCTTC
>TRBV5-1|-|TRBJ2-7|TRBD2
CASSIGGSSYEQYF
TGCGCCAGCAGCATCGGGGGGTCGTCCTACGAGCAGTACTTC
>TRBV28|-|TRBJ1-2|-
CASSLGPSDRSNYGYTF
TGTGCCAGCAGTTTAGGCCCCTCCGACAGGTCCAACTATGGCTACACCTTC
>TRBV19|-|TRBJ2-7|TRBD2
CASSIRTPSGSSYEQYF
TGTGCCAGTAGTATCAGGACCCCTAGCGGGAGCTCCTACGAGCAGTACTTC
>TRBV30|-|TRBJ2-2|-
CAWRSGVGTGELFF
TGTGCCTGGAGATCAGGGGTAGGCACCGGGGAGCTGTTTTTT
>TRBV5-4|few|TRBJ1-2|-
CASSLDLRGADGYTF
TGTGCCAGCAGCTTGGACTTGCGGGGGGCGGATGGCTACACCTTC
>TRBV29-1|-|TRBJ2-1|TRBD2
CSHGLAGGPRVNEQFF
TGCAGCCACGGACTAGCGGGGGGGCCTCGGGTGAATGAGCAGTTCTTC
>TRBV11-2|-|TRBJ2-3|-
CASSLITQASQYF
TGTGCCAGCAGCCTTATCACCCAGGCGTCGCAGTATTTT
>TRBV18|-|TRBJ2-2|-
CASSPFAGSHTGELFF
TGTGCCAGCTCACCTTTCGCGGGGAGCCACACCGGGGAGCTGTTTTTT
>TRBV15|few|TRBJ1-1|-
CATSRGRIGEYTEAFF
TGTGCCACCAGCAGAGGTAGGATCGGGGAGTACACTGAAGCTTTCTTT
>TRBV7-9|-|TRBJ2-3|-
CASSKEGTQYF
TGTGCCAGCAGCAAAGAGGGTACGCAGTATTTT
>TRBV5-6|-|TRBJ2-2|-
CASSLGSWELFF
TGTGCCAGCAGCTTAGGTAGCTGGGAGCTGTTTTTT
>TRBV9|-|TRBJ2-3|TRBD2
CASSYSGVSTDTQYF
TGTGCCAGCAGTTATAGCGGGGTAAGCACAGATACGCAGTATTTT
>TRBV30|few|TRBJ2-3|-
CAWSVSSPGTDTQYF
TGTGCCTGGAGTGTTTCGTCTCCTGGCACAGATACGCAGTATTTT
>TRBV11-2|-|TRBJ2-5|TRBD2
CASSLTSGGAWETQYF
TGTGCCAGCAGCTTAACTAGCGGGGGGGCCTGGGAGACCCAGTACTTC
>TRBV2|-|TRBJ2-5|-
CASRAGQYQETQYF
TGTGCCAGCAGGGCGGGACAGTACCAAGAGACCCAGTACTTC
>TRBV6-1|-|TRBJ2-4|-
CASSGKTGWNIQYF
TGTGCCAGCAGTGGGAAGACAGGTTGGAACATTCAGTACTTC
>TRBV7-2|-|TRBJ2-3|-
CASSLDRDTQYF
TGTGCCAGCAGCTTAGACAGAGATACGCAGTATTTT
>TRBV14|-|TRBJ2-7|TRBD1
CASSLSGQAYEQYF
TGTGCCAGCAGCCTTTCCGGACAGGCCTACGAGCAGTACTTC
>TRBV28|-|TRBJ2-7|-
CASSLQGETYEQYF
TGTGCCAGCAGTTTACAAGGGGAAACCTACGAGCAGTACTTC
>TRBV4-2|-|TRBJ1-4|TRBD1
CASSQDWTGGSEKLFF
TGTGCCAGCAGCCAAGATTGGACAGGGGGCAGTGAAAAACTGTTTTTT
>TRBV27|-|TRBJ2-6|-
CASRIQSGANVLTF
TGTGCCAGCAGAATACAATCTGGGGCCAACGTCCTGACTTTC
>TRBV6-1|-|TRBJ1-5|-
CASSAISQGNQPQHF
TGTGCCAGCAGTGCGATTTCTCAGGGCAATCAGCCCCAGCATTTT
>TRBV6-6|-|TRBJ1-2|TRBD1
CASSYSRSGGGYTF
TGTGCCAGCAGTTACTCGAGATCAGGGGGTGGCTACACCTTC
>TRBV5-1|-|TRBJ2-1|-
CASSLGGNGVNEQFF
TGCGCCAGCAGCTTGGGCGGGAATGGGGTCAATGAGCAGTTCTTC
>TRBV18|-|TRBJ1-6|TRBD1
CASSPQGQGNNSPLHF
TGTGCCAGCTCACCCCAGGGACAGGGTAATAATTCACCCCTCCACTTT
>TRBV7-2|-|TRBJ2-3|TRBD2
CASSSGLAKDTQYF
TGTGCCAGCAGCTCGGGACTAGCGAAAGATACGCAGTATTTT
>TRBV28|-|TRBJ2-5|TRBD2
CASSLTSGPQETQYF
TGTGCCAGCAGTCTTACTAGCGGGCCCCAAGAGACCCAGTACTTC
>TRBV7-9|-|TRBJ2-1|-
CASSSLATYNEQFF
TGTGCCAGCAGCTCACTAGCAACCTACAATGAGCAGTTCTTC
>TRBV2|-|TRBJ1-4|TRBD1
CASSERQGATNEKLFF
TGTGCCAGCAGTGAACGGCAGGGGGCGACTAATGAAAAACTGTTTTTT
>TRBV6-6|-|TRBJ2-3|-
CASQAGTQYF
TGTGCCAGCCAAGCTGGTACGCAGTATTTT
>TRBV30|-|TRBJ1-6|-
CAWHRDGYNSPLHF
TGTGCCTGGCACCGTGACGGGTATAATTCACCCCTCCACTTT
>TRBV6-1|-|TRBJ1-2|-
CASSEDFRGGYTF
TGTGCCAGCAGTGAAGACTTCCGAGGGGGCTACACCTTC
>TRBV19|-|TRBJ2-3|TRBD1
CASRTGGSTDTQYF
TGTGCCAGCCGGACAGGGGGGAGCACAGATACGCAGTATTTT
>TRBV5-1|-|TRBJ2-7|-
CASRDPDSPHEQYF
TGCGCCAGCAGGGACCCAGACAGCCCCCACGAGCAGTACTTC
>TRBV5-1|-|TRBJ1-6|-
CASSPNRDQGSPLHF
TGCGCCAGCAGCCCGAACAGGGACCAGGGATCACCCCTCCACTTT
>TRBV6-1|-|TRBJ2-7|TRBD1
CASGRSVRGHYEQYF
TGTGCCAGCGGAAGGTCCGTGAGGGGGCACTACGAGCAGTACTTC
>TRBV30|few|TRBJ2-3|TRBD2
CAWSLGLAGRTDTQYF
TGTGCCTGGAGTCTCGGACTAGCGGGACGGACAGATACGCAGTATTTT
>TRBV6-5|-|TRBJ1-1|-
CASMRWLNTEAFF
TGTGCCAGCATGCGGTGGTTGAACACTGAAGCTTTCTTT
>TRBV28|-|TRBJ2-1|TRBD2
CASSSPGLAGGRIYEQFF
TGTGCCAGCAGTTCACCGGGACTAGCGGGAGGTCGTATATATGAGCAGTTCTTC